This passage covers 10 T cell receptor beta chains from one sample sequenced in a study of blood T cell repertoires in COVID-19. Sequencing used immunoSEQ multiplex PCR; TCRdb keeps in-frame clones, though not all of them. The sample carries some 280,000 clones, just over 85% recorded once. The sample comprised peripheral blood. These receptors were obtained from a woman aged 25 to 39 with active or convalescent COVID-19.

This chain connects TRBV6-5 to TRBJ1-1, with D possibly TRBD1 on 5 matching bases. The V and J ends lost 4 bases and 1 base respectively, with 10 bases between them. CDR1 is MNHEY and CDR2 is SVGAGI in the germline V gene. CDR3 length equals 14 residues. The CDR3 sequence: CASSSRGGNTEAFF. As DNA, the CDR3 is TGTGCCAGCAGTTCCCGGGGGGGGAACACTGAAGCTTTCTTT.

This clone was found once. The chain couples TRBV27 to TRBJ2-5; D may be TRBD1 (5 bases). The CDR3 is 14 residues long. Trimming cost V 5 bases and J 5 bases, with 15 bases left between them. Germline-derived CDR1 and CDR2 are MNHEY and SMNVEV (reference sequence). The DNA of the CDR3 is TGTGCCAGCAGTCCCGACAGCCGAGCGGAGACCCAGTACTTC. It specifies CASSPDSRAETQYF.

The V and J genes are TRBV5-6 and TRBJ2-7; weak D call: TRBD2 (7 bases). The CDR3 has 14 residues. Germline assignment: CDR1 SGHDT and CDR2 YYEEEE. With 5 bases removed from V and 2 bases from J, the gap between germline ends came to 14 bases. CDR3 residues: CASRAGGGAYEQYF. CDR3 nucleotide sequence: TGTGCCAGCAGAGCAGGAGGGGGGGCCTACGAGCAGTACTTC.

The chain is built from TRBV5-4 and TRBJ1-2; 9 nucleotides line up with TRBD1. This CDR3 spans 15 amino acids. With V trimmed by 4 bases and J by 6 bases, 10 bases remained unmatched. Germline CDR1 SGHNT, CDR2 YYREEE (reference sequence). This CDR3 reads CASSLDRGQHNGYTF. The DNA for the CDR3 is TGTGCCAGCAGCCTGGACAGGGGACAACACAATGGCTACACCTTC.

The rearrangement uses TRBV18 and TRBJ1-4; D is possibly TRBD1 (5 bases). V was shortened by 3 bases and J by 0 bases, with 14 bases between the two germline ends. This CDR3 has 17 amino acids. Germline lookup yields CDR1 KGHSH and CDR2 LQKENI. CDR3 sequence (DNA): TGTGCCAGCTCACCTACCAAAGAGACAGCAACTAATGAAAAACTGTTTTTT. Amino acid sequence: CASSPTKETATNEKLFF.

The chain employs TRBV30 and TRBJ1-3; possible D gene TRBD1, 5 bases. Per germline, CDR1 GTSNPN and CDR2 SVGIG (reference sequence). This CDR3 is built from 13 residues. V shed 5 bases and J shed 4 bases, with 12 bases lying between them. Written as DNA, the CDR3 is TGTGCCTGGGCGGCGGGGCCCGGAAACACCATATATTTT. Amino acids: CAWAAGPGNTIYF.

The V call is TRBV18, the J call TRBJ1-1; 10 bases are a match to TRBD1. Germline values: CDR1 KGHSH, CDR2 LQKENI. The CDR3 spans 17 residues. The V segment lost 2 bases and the J segment 1 base; nucleotides outside the gene matches: 7. The CDR3 here is CASSPNIGTGENTEAFF. As DNA, the CDR3 is TGTGCCAGCTCACCAAACATAGGGACAGGGGAGAACACTGAAGCTTTCTTT. Using reference TRBV18 and TRBJ1-1 for the parts outside the CDR3, the full variable domain is NAGVMQNPRHLVRRRGQEARLRCSPMKGHSHVYWYRQLPEEGLKFMVYLQKENIIDESGMPKERFSAEFPKEGPSILRIQQVVRGDSAAYFCASSPNIGTGENTEAFFGQGTRLTVV.

The chain has TRBV2 and TRBJ1-6; the D gene is possibly TRBD1 (6 bases). The germline V and J ends were trimmed by 4 bases and 6 bases, with 10 bases remaining between them. This CDR3 spans 14 amino acids. Per germline, CDR1 SNHLY and CDR2 FYNNEI. The CDR3 nucleotides are TGTGCCAGCAGTGCGGACAGCTTTAATTCACCCCTCCACTTT. Its protein is CASSADSFNSPLHF.

The rearrangement joins TRBV6-5 to TRBJ2-7; the match to TRBD1 covers 7 bases. Germline V CDR1 and CDR2: MNHEY, SVGAGI. Trimming cost V 0 bases and J 6 bases; bases outside gene matches: 5. The CDR3 is made up of 14 amino acids. The CDR3 region has the DNA TGTGCCAGCAGTTACTCCCGGGGACAGACCGAGCAGTACTTC. Translating gives CASSYSRGQTEQYF.

The V and J genes are TRBV30 and TRBJ1-2; D may be TRBD1 (6 bases). V dropped 4 bases and J dropped 0 bases, with 12 bases sitting between them. CDR1 is GTSNPN, CDR2 SVGIG, per germline (reference sequence). There are 14 residues in the CDR3. The CDR3 reads CAWKLRGTNYGYTF. The CDR3 bases are TGTGCCTGGAAGCTAAGGGGGACTAACTATGGCTACACCTTC.